This is a list of T cell receptor beta chains from one sample in a study of cytomegalovirus exposure and HLA in healthy donors. The assay was immunoSEQ multiplex PCR, and TCRdb's table has in-frame clones only and misses some. The sample includes 120,000 to 150,000 clones, 60% to 80% of them seen just once. The sample comprised PBMCs. The source of these receptors is a man aged 40-55 years in good health and CMV-seronegative. Each CDR3 is given with its conserved first and last residue. Clone size appears in some rows only: once, few, many, or a class for an expanded clone.

j_call v_call clone_size cdr3_aa
TRBJ1-3 TRBV5-4 - CASSLGQGTGNTIYF
TRBJ1-3 TRBV7-8 once CASSLVLGGRAGNTIYF
TRBJ1-1 TRBV5-4 - CASSLAGQGVDFF
TRBJ1-1 TRBV5-1 few CASSRGGSNTEAFF
TRBJ1-6 TRBV6-6 - CASSYQGYSPLHF
TRBJ2-7 TRBV19 - CATQPYHSYEQYF
TRBJ2-1 TRBV27 - CASSIPTSPSHNEQFF
TRBJ1-1 TRBV18 - CASSQGSWDTEAFF
TRBJ2-1 TRBV27 - CASSLSRLADSYNEQFF
TRBJ1-1 TRBV2 - CASRGDMNTEAFF
TRBJ2-3 TRBV7-2 - CASSLTRDTDTQYF
TRBJ1-6 TRBV27 - CASSLKQGDAYNSPLHF
TRBJ2-7 TRBV7-9 once CASSLWRGAHNYEQYF
TRBJ2-3 TRBV9 - CASSVVAVGVADTQYF
TRBJ1-6 TRBV10-3 - CAISESGPGSPLHF
TRBJ1-5 TRBV11-1 - CASSASYRGTGQPQHF
TRBJ2-7 TRBV18 - CASSPPEWSYEQYF
TRBJ1-1 TRBV2 - CASSLRREPSTEAFF
TRBJ1-3 TRBV9 - CASSVAKDREDGNTIYF
TRBJ1-5 TRBV5-6 - CASSFGRERYSNQPQHF
TRBJ1-2 TRBV7-3 - CASSLDREGYGYTF
TRBJ1-1 TRBV7-3 - CASSFSPGGRAFF
TRBJ1-4 TRBV7-2 - CASSKGGGGANEKLFF
TRBJ2-7 TRBV7-9 once CASSLFLGQGAGEQYF
TRBJ2-3 TRBV5-1 once CASSAGTSATSTDTQYF
TRBJ1-2 TRBV27 - CASSSYRGGANYGYTF
TRBJ2-2 TRBV7-8 - CASSLRGPGQAYTGELFF
TRBJ1-2 TRBV7-9 - CASSLDRTTNYGYTF
TRBJ2-2 TRBV10-3 few CAISSGTRVTGELFF
TRBJ2-1 TRBV6-4 - CASSDVAGGQNEQFF
TRBJ2-7 TRBV4-2 - CASSPPTRTYEQYF
TRBJ2-2 TRBV11-2 - CASTTGGYRELFF